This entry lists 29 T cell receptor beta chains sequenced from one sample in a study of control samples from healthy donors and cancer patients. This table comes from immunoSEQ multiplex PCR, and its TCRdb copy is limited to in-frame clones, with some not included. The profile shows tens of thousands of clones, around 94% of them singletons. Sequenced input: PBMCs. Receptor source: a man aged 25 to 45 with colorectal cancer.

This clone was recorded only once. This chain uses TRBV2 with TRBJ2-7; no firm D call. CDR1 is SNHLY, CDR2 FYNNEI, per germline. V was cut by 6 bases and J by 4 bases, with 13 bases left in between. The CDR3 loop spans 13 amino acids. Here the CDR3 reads CASSIRTFYEQYV. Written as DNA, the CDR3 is TGTGCCAGCAGCATCCGGACGTTTTACGAGCAGTACGTC.

DNA for the CDR3: TGCGCCAGCAGCCGGACTAGCGGGGGGTCCTTCTACAATGAGCAGTTCTTC. This sequence encodes CASSRTSGGSFYNEQFF. This chain uses TRBV5-1 with TRBJ2-1, with TRBD2 matching 14 bases. The germline V gene has CDR1 SGHRS and CDR2 YFSETQ. The length of the CDR3 is 17 residues. V was pared by 4 bases and J by 3 bases, with 6 bases of the junction left unmatched.

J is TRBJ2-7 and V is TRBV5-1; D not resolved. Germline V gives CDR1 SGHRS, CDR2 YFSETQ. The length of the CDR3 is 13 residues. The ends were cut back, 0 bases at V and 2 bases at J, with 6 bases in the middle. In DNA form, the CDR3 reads TGCGCCAGCAGCTTGGCCCCCACCTACGAGCAGTACTTC. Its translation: CASSLAPTYEQYF.

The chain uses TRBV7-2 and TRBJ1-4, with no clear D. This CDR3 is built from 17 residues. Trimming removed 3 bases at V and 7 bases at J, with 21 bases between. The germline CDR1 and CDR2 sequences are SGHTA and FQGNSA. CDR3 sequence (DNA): TGTGCCAGCAGCTTGCACGTCGAGGTAATGTCGGCTGAAAAACTGTTTTTT. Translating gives CASSLHVEVMSAEKLFF.

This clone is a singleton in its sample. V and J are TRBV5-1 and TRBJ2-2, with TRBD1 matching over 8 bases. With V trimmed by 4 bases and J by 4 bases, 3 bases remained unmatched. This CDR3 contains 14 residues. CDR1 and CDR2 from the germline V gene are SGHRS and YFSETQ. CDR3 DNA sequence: TGCGCCAGCAGCCCGACAGGGGCCACCGGGGAGCTGTTTTTT. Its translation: CASSPTGATGELFF.

Here the CDR3 DNA reads TGTGCCACCAGTGACTATGGGACCGACGGGGAGCTGTTTTTT. It codes for CATSDYGTDGELFF. The rearrangement joins TRBV24-1 to TRBJ2-2; D is possibly TRBD1 or TRBD2 (5 bases each). Germline V lookup: CDR1 KGHDR, CDR2 SFDVKD. The CDR3 is made up of 14 amino acids. Trimming shortened V by 4 bases and J by 7 bases, and 12 bases separated the two germline ends.

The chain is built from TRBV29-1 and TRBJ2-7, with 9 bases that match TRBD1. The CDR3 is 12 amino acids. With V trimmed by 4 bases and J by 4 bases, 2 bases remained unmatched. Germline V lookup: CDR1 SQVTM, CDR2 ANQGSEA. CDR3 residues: CSVGQGEYEQYF. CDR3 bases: TGCAGCGTTGGACAGGGGGAGTACGAGCAGTACTTC.

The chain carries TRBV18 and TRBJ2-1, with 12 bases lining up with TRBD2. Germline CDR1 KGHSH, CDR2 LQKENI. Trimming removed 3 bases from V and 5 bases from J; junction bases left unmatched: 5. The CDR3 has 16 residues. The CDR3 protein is CASSPLTSGGNNEQFF. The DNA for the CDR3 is TGTGCCAGCTCACCCTTGACTAGCGGGGGAAACAATGAGCAGTTCTTC.

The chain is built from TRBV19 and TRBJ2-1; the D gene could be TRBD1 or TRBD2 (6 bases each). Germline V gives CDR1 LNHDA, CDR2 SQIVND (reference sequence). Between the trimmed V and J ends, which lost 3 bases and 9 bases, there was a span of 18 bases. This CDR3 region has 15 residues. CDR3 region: CASSIGGLGRGEQFF. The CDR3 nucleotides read TGTGCCAGTAGTATCGGGGGCCTCGGGCGGGGTGAGCAGTTCTTC. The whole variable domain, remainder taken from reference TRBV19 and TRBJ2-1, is DGGITQSPKYLFRKEGQNVTLSCEQNLNHDAMYWYRQDPGQGLRLIYYSQIVNDFQKGDIAEGYSVSREKKESFPLTVTSAQKNPTAFYLCASSIGGLGRGEQFFGPGTRLTVL.

The DNA for the CDR3 is TGTGCCAGCAGCTTAACAGGGGAGACCACCGGGGAGCTGTTTTTT. It yields the protein CASSLTGETTGELFF. The rearrangement links TRBV7-6 to TRBJ2-2; the match to TRBD1 covers 7 bases. The CDR3 contains 15 residues. V dropped 2 bases and J dropped 4; count of bases not matched to a gene: 4. Germline loops: CDR1 SGHVS, CDR2 FNYEAQ.

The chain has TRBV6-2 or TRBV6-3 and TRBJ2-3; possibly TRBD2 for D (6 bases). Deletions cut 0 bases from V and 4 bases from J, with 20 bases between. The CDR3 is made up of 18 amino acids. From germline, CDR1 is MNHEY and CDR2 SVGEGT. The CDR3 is CASSYSIGVGLSADTQYF. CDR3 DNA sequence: TGTGCCAGCAGTTACTCGATCGGAGTGGGACTGAGCGCAGATACGCAGTATTTT.

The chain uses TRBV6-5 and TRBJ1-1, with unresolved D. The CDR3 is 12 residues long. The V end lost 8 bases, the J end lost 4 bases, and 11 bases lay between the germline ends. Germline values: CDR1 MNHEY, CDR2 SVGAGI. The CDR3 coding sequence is TGTGCCAGCTACGGTTTGGGCACTGAAGCTTTCTTT. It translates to CASYGLGTEAFF.

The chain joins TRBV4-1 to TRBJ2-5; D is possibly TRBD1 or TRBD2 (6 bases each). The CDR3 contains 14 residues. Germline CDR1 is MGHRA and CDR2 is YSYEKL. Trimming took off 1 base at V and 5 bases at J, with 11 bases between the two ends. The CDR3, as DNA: TGCGCCAGCAGCCAAGGTACAGGGAGGGAGACCCAGTACTTC. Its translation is CASSQGTGRETQYF.

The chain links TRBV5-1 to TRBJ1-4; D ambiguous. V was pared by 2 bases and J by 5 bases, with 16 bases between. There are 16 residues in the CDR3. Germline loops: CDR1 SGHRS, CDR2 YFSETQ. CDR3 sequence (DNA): TGCGCCAGCAGCTTCGTGGAGGGAGGCTCGAATGAAAAACTGTTTTTT. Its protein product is CASSFVEGGSNEKLFF.

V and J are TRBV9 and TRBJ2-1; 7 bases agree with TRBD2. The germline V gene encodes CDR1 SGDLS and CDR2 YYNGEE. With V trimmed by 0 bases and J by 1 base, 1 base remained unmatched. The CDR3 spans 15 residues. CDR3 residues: CASSVGGGSYNEQFF. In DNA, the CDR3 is TGTGCCAGCAGCGTAGGGGGAGGGTCCTACAATGAGCAGTTCTTC.

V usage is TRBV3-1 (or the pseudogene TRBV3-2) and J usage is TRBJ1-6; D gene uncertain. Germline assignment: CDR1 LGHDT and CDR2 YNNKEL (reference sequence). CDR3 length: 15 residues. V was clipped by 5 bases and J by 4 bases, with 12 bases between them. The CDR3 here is CASSGPEIYNSPLHF. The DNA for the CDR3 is TGTGCCAGCAGCGGGCCAGAGATTTATAATTCACCCCTCCACTTT.

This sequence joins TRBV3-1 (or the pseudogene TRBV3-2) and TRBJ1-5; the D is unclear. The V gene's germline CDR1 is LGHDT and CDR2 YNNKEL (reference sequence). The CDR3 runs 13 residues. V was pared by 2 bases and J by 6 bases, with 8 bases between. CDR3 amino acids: CASSQSIGQPQHF. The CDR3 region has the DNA TGTGCCAGCAGCCAAAGTATAGGTCAGCCCCAGCATTTT.

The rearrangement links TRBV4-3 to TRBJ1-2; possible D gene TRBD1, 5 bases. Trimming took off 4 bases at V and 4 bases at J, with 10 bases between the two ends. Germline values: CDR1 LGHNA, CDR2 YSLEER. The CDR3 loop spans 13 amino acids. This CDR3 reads CASSPRGLYGYTF. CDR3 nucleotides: TGCGCCAGCAGCCCCCGGGGACTCTATGGCTACACCTTC.

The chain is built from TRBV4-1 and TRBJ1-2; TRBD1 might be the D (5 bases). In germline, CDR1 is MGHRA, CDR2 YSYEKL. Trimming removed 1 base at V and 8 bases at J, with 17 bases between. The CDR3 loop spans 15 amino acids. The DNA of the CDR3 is TGCGCCAGCAGCCAAGGGATCGGAGGGGATAGGGGCTACACCTTC. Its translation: CASSQGIGGDRGYTF.

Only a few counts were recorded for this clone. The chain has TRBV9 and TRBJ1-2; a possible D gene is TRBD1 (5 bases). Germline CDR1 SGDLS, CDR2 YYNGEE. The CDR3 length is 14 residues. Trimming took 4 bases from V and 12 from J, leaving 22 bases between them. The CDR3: CASSPSDGGRSHTF. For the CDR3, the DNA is TGTGCCAGCAGCCCGTCGGACGGGGGAAGAAGCCACACCTTC.

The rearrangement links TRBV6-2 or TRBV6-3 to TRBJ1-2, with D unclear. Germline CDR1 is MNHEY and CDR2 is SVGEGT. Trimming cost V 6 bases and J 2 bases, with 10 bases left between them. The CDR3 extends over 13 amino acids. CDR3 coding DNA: TGTGCCAGCAGCCCCACAAGAAACTATGGCTACACCTTC. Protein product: CASSPTRNYGYTF.

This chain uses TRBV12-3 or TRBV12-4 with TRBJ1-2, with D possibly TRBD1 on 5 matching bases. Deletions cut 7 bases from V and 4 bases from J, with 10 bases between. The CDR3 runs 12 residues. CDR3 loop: CASTSGGYGYTF. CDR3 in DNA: TGTGCCAGCACTTCGGGGGGCTATGGCTACACCTTC.

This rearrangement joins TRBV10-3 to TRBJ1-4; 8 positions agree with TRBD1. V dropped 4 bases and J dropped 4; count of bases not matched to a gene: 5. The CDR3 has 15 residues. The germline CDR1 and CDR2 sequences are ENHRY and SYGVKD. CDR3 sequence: CAISGGTGSNEKLFF. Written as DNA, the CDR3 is TGTGCCATCAGTGGAGGGACAGGCAGTAATGAAAAACTGTTTTTT.

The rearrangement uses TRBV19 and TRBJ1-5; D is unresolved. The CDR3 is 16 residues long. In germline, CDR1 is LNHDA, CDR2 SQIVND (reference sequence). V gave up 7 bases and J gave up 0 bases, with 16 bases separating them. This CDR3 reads CASKRSGSYSNQPQHF. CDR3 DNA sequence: TGTGCCAGTAAGCGGAGTGGGAGCTATAGCAATCAGCCCCAGCATTTT.

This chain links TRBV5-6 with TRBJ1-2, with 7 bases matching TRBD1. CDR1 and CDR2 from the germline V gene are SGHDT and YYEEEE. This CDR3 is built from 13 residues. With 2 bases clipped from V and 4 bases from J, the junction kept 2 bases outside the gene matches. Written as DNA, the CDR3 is TGTGCCAGCAGCTTCACAGGGGCCTATGGCTACACCTTC. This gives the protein CASSFTGAYGYTF. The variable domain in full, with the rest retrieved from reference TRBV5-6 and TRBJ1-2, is DAGVTQSPTHLIKTRGQQVTLRCSPKSGHDTVSWYQQALGQGPQFIFQYYEEEERQRGNFPDRFSGHQFPNYSSELNVNALLLGDSALYLCASSFTGAYGYTFGSGTRLTVV.

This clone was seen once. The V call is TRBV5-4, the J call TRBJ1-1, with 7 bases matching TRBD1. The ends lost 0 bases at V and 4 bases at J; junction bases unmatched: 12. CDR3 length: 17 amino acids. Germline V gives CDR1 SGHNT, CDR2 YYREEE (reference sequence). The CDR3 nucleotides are TGTGCCAGCAGCTTGGCCTGGTCGGACAGGAGAATCACTGAAGCTTTCTTT. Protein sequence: CASSLAWSDRRITEAFF.

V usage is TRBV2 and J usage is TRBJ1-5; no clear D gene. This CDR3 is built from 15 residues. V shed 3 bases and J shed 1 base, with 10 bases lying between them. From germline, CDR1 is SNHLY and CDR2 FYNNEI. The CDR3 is CASSDGVVSNQPQHF. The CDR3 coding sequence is TGTGCCAGCAGTGACGGTGTGGTAAGCAATCAGCCCCAGCATTTT.

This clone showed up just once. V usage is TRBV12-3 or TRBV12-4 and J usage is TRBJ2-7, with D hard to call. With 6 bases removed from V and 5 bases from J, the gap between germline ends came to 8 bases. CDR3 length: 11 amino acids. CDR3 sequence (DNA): TGTGCCAGCAGCTCCCCTAACGAGCAGTACTTC. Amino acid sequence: CASSSPNEQYF.

CDR3 coding DNA: TGTGCCACCAGTGTTGGGGGGACAGGGAGCTACAATGAGCAGTTCTTC. Protein: CATSVGGTGSYNEQFF. J is TRBJ2-1 and V is TRBV24-1, with 9 positions matching TRBD1. V trimming: 5 bases; J trimming: 3 bases; junction bases outside the gene matches: 7. Germline V gene data show CDR1 as KGHDR and CDR2 as SFDVKD. The CDR3 is made up of 16 amino acids.